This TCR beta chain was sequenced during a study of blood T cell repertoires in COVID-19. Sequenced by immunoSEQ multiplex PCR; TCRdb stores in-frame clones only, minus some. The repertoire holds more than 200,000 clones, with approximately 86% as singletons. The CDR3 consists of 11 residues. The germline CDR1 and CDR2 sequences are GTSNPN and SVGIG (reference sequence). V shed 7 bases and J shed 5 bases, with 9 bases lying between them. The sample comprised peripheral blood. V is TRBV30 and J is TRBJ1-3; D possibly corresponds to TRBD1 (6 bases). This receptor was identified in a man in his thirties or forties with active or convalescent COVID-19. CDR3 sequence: CAFTGRNTIYF. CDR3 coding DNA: TGTGCCTTTACAGGGAGAAACACCATATATTTT.